This T cell receptor (beta chain) was identified in a study of blood T cell repertoires in COVID-19. About the research overall: The United States, Italy and Spain provided the acute and convalescent COVID-19 samples. The cDNA or gDNA used as material had been derived from T cells, B-cell-depleted T cells, or PBMCs.

The CDR3 totals 14 residues. Germline V gene sequence: CDR1 SEHNR, CDR2 FQNEAQ (reference sequence). V lost 0 bases and J 5 bases, leaving 11 bases between the germline ends. The repertoire was sequenced with immunoSEQ multiplex PCR; TCRdb's copy has only in-frame clones and lacks some. The sample yields 120,000 to 150,000 clones, approximately 91% seen once. Sequencing was carried out using peripheral blood. The J gene is TRBJ2-7, the V gene TRBV7-9; weak D call: TRBD2 (5 bases). The sequence came from a human donor in a cohort sampled during active COVID-19. CDR3 region: CASSLAAGVDEQYF. The DNA of the CDR3 is TGTGCCAGCAGCTTAGCGGCCGGGGTAGACGAGCAGTACTTC.